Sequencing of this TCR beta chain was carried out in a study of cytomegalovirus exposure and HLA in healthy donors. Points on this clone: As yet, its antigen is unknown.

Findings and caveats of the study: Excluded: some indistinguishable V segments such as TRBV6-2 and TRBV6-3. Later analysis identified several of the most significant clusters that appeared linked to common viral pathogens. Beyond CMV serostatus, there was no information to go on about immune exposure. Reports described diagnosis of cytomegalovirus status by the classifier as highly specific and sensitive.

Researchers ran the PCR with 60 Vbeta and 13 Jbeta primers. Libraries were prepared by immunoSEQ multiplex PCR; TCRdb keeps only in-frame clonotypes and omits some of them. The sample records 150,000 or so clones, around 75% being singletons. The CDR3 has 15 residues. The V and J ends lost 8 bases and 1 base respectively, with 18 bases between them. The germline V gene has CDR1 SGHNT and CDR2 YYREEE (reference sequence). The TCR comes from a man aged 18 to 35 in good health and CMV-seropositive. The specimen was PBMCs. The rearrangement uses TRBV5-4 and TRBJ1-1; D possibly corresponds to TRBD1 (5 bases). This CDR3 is CASHSAGLGNTEAFF. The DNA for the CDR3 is TGTGCCAGTCACAGCGCGGGACTGGGGAACACTGAAGCTTTCTTT.